Below are 21 T cell receptor beta chains sequenced from a single sample in a study of blood T cell repertoires in COVID-19. Some clones are missing from TCRdb's copy, which holds only in-frame ones; the method was immunoSEQ multiplex PCR. The sample consists of over 100,000 clones, approximately 84% of them appearing once. The sample taken for sequencing was peripheral blood. Receptors originate from a man in his forties or fifties with active or convalescent COVID-19.

The chain is built from TRBV5-1 and TRBJ1-1, with TRBD1 as a possible D gene (6 bases). The CDR3 is 14 amino acids. Germline values: CDR1 SGHRS, CDR2 YFSETQ. V was trimmed by 2 bases and J by 4 bases, leaving 12 bases between them. The CDR3 DNA follows: TGCGCCAGCAGCTTTGAGGGGGTTGCCACTGAAGCTTTCTTT. Protein product: CASSFEGVATEAFF.

J is TRBJ1-6 and V is TRBV27; D possibly corresponds to TRBD1 (6 bases). Germline CDR1 is MNHEY and CDR2 is SMNVEV (reference sequence). The CDR3 sequence is 18 residues long. V lost 10 bases and J lost 0, with 22 bases in between. The CDR3 bases are TGTGCCACGACTCAGGACAGTAAGCGATACTCCTATAATTCACCCCTCCACTTT. It is translated as CATTQDSKRYSYNSPLHF.

The chain uses TRBV3-1 (or the pseudogene TRBV3-2) and TRBJ1-1, with D possibly being TRBD1 (5 bases). With 6 bases removed from V and 1 base from J, the gap between germline ends came to 12 bases. The CDR3 contains 14 residues. Germline CDR1 LGHDT, CDR2 YNNKEL (reference sequence). The CDR3 region has the DNA TGTGCCAGCAGACGACAGTCACAGAACACTGAAGCTTTCTTT. This sequence encodes CASRRQSQNTEAFF.

This clone has only one observation. The chain is built from TRBV4-3 and TRBJ1-6, with D tentatively TRBD1 (6 bases). Germline CDR1 LGHNA, CDR2 YSLEER. V lost 2 bases, J lost 5 bases, and 13 bases lay in between. The CDR3 runs to 16 residues. The CDR3 is CASSQLGTLDNSPLHF. The CDR3 nucleotides are TGCGCCAGCAGCCAACTGGGGACACTTGATAATTCACCCCTCCACTTT.

The chain employs TRBV7-6 and TRBJ2-5; 12 nucleotides align to TRBD2. From germline, CDR1 is SGHVS and CDR2 FNYEAQ. Trimming removed 5 bases from V and 0 bases from J; junction bases left unmatched: 7. The length of the CDR3 is 17 residues. CDR3 in DNA: TGTGCCAGCAGCAAACTAGCGGGGGGCTCCTACCAAGAGACCCAGTACTTC. The encoded protein is CASSKLAGGSYQETQYF.

The chain is built from TRBV25-1 and TRBJ2-3, with no clear D. Trimming removed 1 base at V and 6 bases at J, with 11 bases between. Germline lookup yields CDR1 MGHDK and CDR2 SYGVNS. The CDR3 is made up of 14 amino acids. The CDR3 nucleotides are TGTGCCAGCAGTGAATCTACCCAGGCGGATACGCAGTATTTT. Its protein is CASSESTQADTQYF.

The chain combines TRBV5-1 with TRBJ1-6, with 9 bases lining up with TRBD1. Unmatched junction bases numbered 2, after V lost 8 bases and J lost 5 bases. In germline, CDR1 is SGHRS, CDR2 YFSETQ. The CDR3 is made up of 13 amino acids. For the CDR3, the DNA is TGCGCCAGTAGGACAGGGGATAATTCACCCCTCCACTTT. Amino acids: CASRTGDNSPLHF. Full variable domain (outside the CDR3, taken from reference TRBV5-1 and TRBJ1-6): KAGVTQTPRYLIKTRGQQVTLSCSPISGHRSVSWYQQTPGQGLQFLFEYFSETQRNKGNFPGRFSGRQFSNSRSEMNVSTLELGDSALYLCASRTGDNSPLHFGNGTRLTVT.

This clone appeared a few times. This chain joins TRBV2 and TRBJ1-2; no clear D. Trimming removed 2 bases at V and 8 bases at J, with 18 bases between. Germline-derived CDR1 and CDR2 are SNHLY and FYNNEI. The CDR3 spans 15 residues. CDR3 bases: TGTGCCAGCAGTGAATATTCAGTCCCGGGTAACGGCTACACCTTC. This sequence encodes CASSEYSVPGNGYTF. The complete variable domain, with remaining parts taken from reference TRBV2 and TRBJ1-2, reads EPEVTQTPSHQVTQMGQEVILRCVPISNHLYFYWYRQILGQKVEFLVSFYNNEISEKSEIFDDQFSVERPDGSNFTLKIRSTKLEDSAMYFCASSEYSVPGNGYTFGSGTRLTVV.

The J gene is TRBJ2-7, the V gene TRBV25-1; D not certain. Germline-derived CDR1 and CDR2 are MGHDK and SYGVNS. With 4 bases removed from V and 3 bases from J, the gap between germline ends came to 4 bases. The CDR3 sequence is 11 residues long. DNA for the CDR3: TGTGCCAGCAGTGCCAGCTACGAGCAGTACTTC. Protein: CASSASYEQYF.

V gene TRBV12-3 or TRBV12-4 combines with J gene TRBJ1-1, with D uncertain. The CDR3 sequence is 13 residues long. V lost 3 bases and J 5 bases, leaving 10 bases between the germline ends. DNA for the CDR3: TGTGCCAGCAGTTTTGGGAGGGAGACTGAAGCTTTCTTT. This gives the protein CASSFGRETEAFF.

V gene TRBV19 combines with J gene TRBJ2-7; 7 nucleotides align to TRBD1. Germline lookup yields CDR1 LNHDA and CDR2 SQIVND (reference sequence). The V and J ends lost 3 bases and 5 bases, in that order; junction bases with no gene match: 10. The CDR3 covers 15 residues. The CDR3 DNA reads as TGTGCCAGTAGTATCGCTCGACAGGGTCGGGACGAGCAGTACTTC. Protein product: CASSIARQGRDEQYF.

Only one count was recorded for this clone. V is TRBV9 and J is TRBJ2-5; perhaps TRBD1 as D (6 bases). The CDR3 totals 14 residues. From germline, CDR1 is SGDLS and CDR2 YYNGEE. Between the trimmed V and J ends, which lost 0 bases and 3 bases, there was a span of 9 bases. CDR3 bases: TGTGCCAGCAGCGTAGGGGGGCGGGAAGAGACCCAGTACTTC. Protein sequence: CASSVGGREETQYF.

This clone was picked up one time. The chain uses TRBV30 and TRBJ1-2; 7 nucleotides agree with TRBD1. The ends lost 3 bases at V and 5 bases at J; junction bases unmatched: 12. The CDR3 spans 15 residues. Germline V gene data show CDR1 as GTSNPN and CDR2 as SVGIG (reference sequence). CDR3: CAWSLGLDRQYGYTF. Here the CDR3 DNA reads TGTGCCTGGAGCCTAGGGTTGGACAGGCAATATGGCTACACCTTC. Full variable domain (remainder filled in from reference TRBV30 and TRBJ1-2): SQTIHQWPATLVQPVGSPLSLECTVEGTSNPNLYWYRQAAGRGLQLLFYSVGIGQISSEVPQNLSASRPQDRQFILSSKKLLLSDSGFYLCAWSLGLDRQYGYTFGSGTRLTVV.

This rearrangement joins TRBV5-1 to TRBJ2-7; 8 bases line up with TRBD1. This CDR3 is 14 amino acids long. Trimming at V came to 0 bases and at J to 2 bases, leaving 1 base not matched to a gene. Germline V gene sequence: CDR1 SGHRS, CDR2 YFSETQ. CDR3 residues: CASSLETGAYEQYF. The CDR3 region has the DNA TGCGCCAGCAGCTTGGAGACAGGGGCCTACGAGCAGTACTTC.

V is TRBV5-1 and J is TRBJ2-2; perhaps TRBD2 as D (5 bases). Germline CDR1 is SGHRS and CDR2 is YFSETQ. Trimming left V 3 bases short and J 0 bases short, with 6 bases between. The CDR3 loop spans 14 amino acids. The CDR3 reads CASSSGSNTGELFF. The DNA of the CDR3 is TGCGCCAGCAGCTCGGGGTCGAACACCGGGGAGCTGTTTTTT.

V gene TRBV6-5 combines with J gene TRBJ1-2; D ambiguous. Trimming took off 4 bases at V and 7 bases at J, with 13 bases between the two ends. Per germline, CDR1 MNHEY and CDR2 SVGAGI. This CDR3 is 13 amino acids long. The CDR3 sequence is CASSSRGNSGYTF. CDR3 DNA sequence: TGTGCCAGCAGTTCCCGGGGAAATTCTGGCTACACCTTC.

In this sample, this clone turned up once. This chain uses TRBV5-1 with TRBJ2-1, with TRBD2 matching 9 bases. The CDR3 loop spans 15 amino acids. V trimming: 4 bases; J trimming: 9 bases; junction bases outside the gene matches: 11. Germline assignment: CDR1 SGHRS and CDR2 YFSETQ. The CDR3 nucleotides are TGCGCCAGCAGCCAGAGTGGCGGGGGGGCTGGTGAGCAGTTCTTC. This gives the protein CASSQSGGGAGEQFF.

The CDR3 bases are TGTGCTAGTGGTGAACAGGGGTTGAGAGGCACTGAAGCTTTCTTT. Its protein is CASGEQGLRGTEAFF. The genes are TRBV12-5 and TRBJ1-1; 7 bases are a match to TRBD1. CDR1 and CDR2 (germline): LGHNT, FRNRAP. The V segment lost 5 bases and the J segment 4 bases; nucleotides outside the gene matches: 10. The CDR3 length is 15 residues.

V is TRBV7-2 and J is TRBJ1-2; D call uncertain. CDR3 length: 17 amino acids. The V end was cut by 1 base, the J end by 4 bases, with 19 bases between. Germline V gene data show CDR1 as SGHTA and CDR2 as FQGNSA. This CDR3 is CASSLDGVEGRAYGYTF. DNA for the CDR3: TGTGCCAGCAGCTTAGACGGCGTTGAGGGTCGGGCCTATGGCTACACCTTC. The full variable domain, rest sourced from reference TRBV7-2 and TRBJ1-2, is GAGVSQSPSNKVTEKGKDVELRCDPISGHTALYWYRQSLGQGLEFLIYFQGNSAPDKSGLPSDRFSAERTGGSVSTLTIQRTQQEDSAVYLCASSLDGVEGRAYGYTFGSGTRLTVV.

The V and J genes are TRBV6-2 or TRBV6-3 and TRBJ1-6; 7 bases line up with TRBD1. CDR3 length equals 16 residues. Germline CDR1 reads MNHEY; CDR2 reads SVGEGT. The junction had 14 bases not matched to a gene; V was cut back by 5 bases and J by 10 bases. In DNA, the CDR3 is TGTGCCAGCAGTACCCCGGACAGGAAAGTTCGGTCACCCCTCCACTTT. This encodes CASSTPDRKVRSPLHF.

CDR3 nucleotides: TGTGCCAGCAGGGGGGGGGTTCCCCTCCACTTT. Amino acids: CASRGGVPLHF. V is TRBV25-1 and J is TRBJ1-6, with D perhaps matching TRBD1 (5 bases). This CDR3 has 11 residues. V lost 6 bases and J 13 bases, leaving 10 bases between the germline ends. CDR1 and CDR2 from the germline V gene are MGHDK and SYGVNS.